These 26 T cell receptor beta chains originate from one sample sequenced in a study of T-cell reconstitution after alpha-beta-depleted transplantation in children. During its preparation, the TCRbeta library received unique molecular identifiers. TCRdb recomputed calls from the PCR reads with MiXCR, one row per CDR3 protein. The sample records about 610,000 distinct CDR3 sequences, over 9.5% being singletons. The material was PBMCs from the stem cell graft donor, obtained from the stem cell graft. These receptors were taken from a human donor who donated a stem cell graft to a child with acute myeloid leukemia.

The chain carries TRBV20-1 and TRBJ2-7; no firm D call. The CDR3 contains 11 residues. Trimming took 3 bases from V and 3 from J, leaving 6 bases between them. Germline V gives CDR1 DFQATT, CDR2 SNEGSKA (reference sequence). This chain's CDR3 is CSASAGYEQYF. The CDR3 DNA is TGCAGTGCTAGTGCTGGCTACGAGCAGTACTTC.

This clonotype was observed a handful of times. This sequence joins TRBV11-2 and TRBJ2-1; 10 nucleotides align to TRBD1. Germline V gene lookup returns CDR1 SGHAT and CDR2 FQNNGV. CDR3 length: 17 amino acids. V lost 0 bases and J lost 5; bases outside the gene matches: 7. CDR3: CASSLETGGRWDNEQFF. DNA for the CDR3: TGTGCCAGCAGCTTAGAGACAGGGGGCCGGTGGGACAATGAGCAGTTCTTC.

This clonotype has at least ten counts. For the CDR3, the DNA is TGTGCCAGCAGTTACAGGACAGGGAGGCAGAACACTGAAGCTTTCTTT. Translating it yields CASSYRTGRQNTEAFF. V and J are TRBV6-2 or TRBV6-3 and TRBJ1-1; 8 bases align to TRBD1. The V segment lost 2 bases and the J segment 1 base; nucleotides outside the gene matches: 6. Germline CDR1 MNHEY, CDR2 SVGEGT. CDR3 length equals 16 residues.

The table lists this clonotype with a few counts. This sequence joins TRBV7-3 and TRBJ2-2, with 7 bases that match TRBD1. Germline V gene lookup returns CDR1 SGHTA and CDR2 FQGTGA. The length of the CDR3 is 18 residues. V lost 1 base to trimming and J lost 0 bases; unmatched junction nucleotides: 8. Here the CDR3 reads CASSLIPTGQTNTGELFF. CDR3 sequence (DNA): TGTGCCAGCAGCTTAATCCCGACAGGGCAGACGAACACCGGGGAGCTGTTTTTT.

This clonotype was detected a few times. The V and J genes are TRBV5-1 and TRBJ1-2; TRBD1 might be the D (5 bases). CDR1 and CDR2 (germline): SGHRS, YFSETQ. The ends were cut back, 2 bases at V and 4 bases at J, with 15 bases in the middle. This CDR3 has 15 amino acids. Written as DNA, the CDR3 is TGCGCCAGCAGCTTTAGGCAGGGCGACTTCTATGGCTACACCTTC. This encodes CASSFRQGDFYGYTF.

J is TRBJ2-1 and V is TRBV6-2 or TRBV6-3; the match to TRBD2 covers 8 bases. Trimming at V came to 7 bases and at J to 5 bases, leaving 10 bases not matched to a gene. The V gene's germline CDR1 is MNHEY and CDR2 SVGEGT. The CDR3 spans 15 residues. The CDR3 loop is CASTRRGTRNNEQFF. In nucleotides, the CDR3 is TGTGCCAGCACCCGAAGAGGGACTAGAAACAATGAGCAGTTCTTC.

This clonotype appeared many times. Its ends do not fully match the called genes, so a read error is possible. The chain links TRBV7-7 to TRBJ2-5; TRBD2 matches 9 bases. This CDR3 comprises 16 residues. Germline V CDR1 and CDR2: SSHAT, FNYEAQ (reference sequence). CDR3 bases: TGTGCTAGCAGCCTAACACCGGGACTAGCTACGGAGACCCAGTACTTC. This encodes CASSLTPGLATETQYF.

This clonotype has at least ten counts. This sequence joins TRBV20-1 and TRBJ1-6; 8 nucleotides align to TRBD1. Germline V lookup: CDR1 DFQATT, CDR2 SNEGSKA (reference sequence). The J segment lost 4 bases and the V segment lost 6 bases, leaving 5 bases of the junction unmatched. The CDR3 consists of 14 residues. In DNA form, the CDR3 reads TGCAGTGCCGTGACAGGGGCTTATAATTCACCCCTCCACTTT. It translates to CSAVTGAYNSPLHF.

This clonotype was recorded at least ten times. The chain carries TRBV5-1 and TRBJ1-6, with TRBD1 as a possible D gene (5 bases). V lost 0 bases to trimming and J lost 7 bases, with 8 bases between them. The germline CDR1 and CDR2 sequences are SGHRS and YFSETQ. The CDR3 loop spans 14 amino acids. The CDR3 coding sequence is TGCGCCAGCAGCTTGGAGGGGCTCAATTCACCCCTCCACTTT. The encoded protein is CASSLEGLNSPLHF.

This clonotype was found many times. One end of the junction does not line up with germline, which may come from a read error. The genes are TRBV7-2 and TRBJ2-7; D is possibly TRBD1 (5 bases). Germline V gene lookup returns CDR1 SGHTA and CDR2 FQGNSA. The CDR3 has 12 residues. CDR3 in amino acids: CASSLDTYEQYF. DNA of the CDR3: TGCGCCAGCAGCTTGGACACCTACGAGCAGTACTTC.

J is TRBJ2-3 and V is TRBV12-3 or TRBV12-4, with D unresolved. The CDR3 loop spans 14 amino acids. Trimming removed 3 bases from V and 0 bases from J, with 7 bases in between. CDR3 sequence reads: CASSFSVSTDTQYF. CDR3 in DNA: TGTGCCAGCAGTTTCTCGGTCAGCACAGATACGCAGTATTTT.

This chain uses TRBV7-9 with TRBJ2-3; 8 positions agree with TRBD2. Trimming cost V 10 bases and J 0 bases; bases outside gene matches: 9. CDR3 length: 15 residues. Looked up from germline, CDR1 is SEHNR and CDR2 is FQNEAQ (reference sequence). The CDR3 region has the DNA TGTGCCACCACTCGAGCGGGGGATAGCACAGATACGCAGTATTTT. Its protein product is CATTRAGDSTDTQYF.

V gene TRBV20-1 combines with J gene TRBJ2-4; TRBD2 matches at 10 bases. Germline V CDR1 and CDR2: DFQATT, SNEGSKA (reference sequence). The CDR3 sequence is 16 residues long. J lost 6 bases, V lost 3 bases, and 11 bases had no gene match. The CDR3, as DNA: TGCAGTGCTAGTTGGGCTAGCGGGGGTAACAGAAACATTCAGTACTTC. This encodes CSASWASGGNRNIQYF.

This rearrangement joins TRBV7-2 to TRBJ1-5; perhaps TRBD1 as D (6 bases). Looked up from germline, CDR1 is SGHTA and CDR2 is FQGNSA. The CDR3 sequence is 13 residues long. The ends were cut back, 2 bases at V and 11 bases at J, with 13 bases in the middle. Written as DNA, the CDR3 is TGTGCCAGCAGCTTATCAGGGGCCCCGTCCCAGCATTTT. Amino acid sequence: CASSLSGAPSQHF. The full variable domain, in which reference TRBV7-2 and TRBJ1-5 provide the parts outside the CDR3, is GAGVSQSPSNKVTEKGKDVELRCDPISGHTALYWYRQSLGQGLEFLIYFQGNSAPDKSGLPSDRFSAERTGGSVSTLTIQRTQQEDSAVYLCASSLSGAPSQHFGDGTRLSIL.

This clonotype appeared many times. The CDR3 loop reads CASSPTGSGDNEQFF. CDR3 DNA: TGTGCCAGCAGCCCGACGGGTTCGGGAGACAATGAGCAGTTCTTC. V is TRBV7-9 and J is TRBJ2-1; D perhaps matches TRBD2 (6 bases). The CDR3 spans 15 residues. Germline V gene lookup returns CDR1 SEHNR and CDR2 FQNEAQ (reference sequence). V was trimmed by 5 bases and J by 5 bases, leaving 16 bases between them.

The chain couples TRBV28 to TRBJ2-7; possible D gene TRBD1, 6 bases. V was cut by 10 bases and J by 8 bases, with 27 bases left in between. The CDR3 is 15 residues long. Per germline, CDR1 MDHEN and CDR2 SYDVKM. The DNA for the CDR3 is TGTGCCAACAACTCGCTCGGGACACATCCCATTCAGCAGTACTTC. Amino acids: CANNSLGTHPIQQYF. Using reference TRBV28 and TRBJ2-7 for the parts outside the CDR3, the full variable domain is DVKVTQSSRYLVKRTGEKVFLECVQDMDHENMFWYRQDPGLGLRLIYFSYDVKMKEKGDIPEGYSVSREKKERFSLILESASTNQTSMYLCANNSLGTHPIQQYFGPGTRLTVT.

The gene calls are TRBV6-5 and TRBJ1-1; maybe TRBD1 (6 bases). V was trimmed by 5 bases and J by 0 bases, leaving 13 bases between them. CDR1 and CDR2 from the germline V gene are MNHEY and SVGAGI. This CDR3 is 15 amino acids long. CDR3 nucleotides: TGTGCCAGCAGTAGGGGGGCAGCTATGAACACTGAAGCTTTCTTT. This translates into CASSRGAAMNTEAFF.

This clonotype was seen many times. The V and J genes are TRBV12-3 or TRBV12-4 and TRBJ2-2, with 8 bases that match TRBD2. This CDR3 has 15 amino acids. Trimming cost V 4 bases and J 6 bases; bases outside gene matches: 7. CDR3 protein: CASSYGSGSAGELFF. The CDR3 region has the DNA TGTGCCAGCAGTTACGGCAGCGGGAGTGCCGGGGAGCTGTTTTTT.

This rearrangement joins TRBV20-1 to TRBJ1-1, with 7 positions matching TRBD1. Germline loops: CDR1 DFQATT, CDR2 SNEGSKA (reference sequence). The CDR3 runs 12 residues. V lost 5 bases, J lost 8 bases, and 8 bases stayed unmatched. The chain's CDR3 is CSAPRQGLEAFF. CDR3 nucleotides: TGCAGTGCTCCTCGACAGGGCCTAGAAGCTTTCTTT.

The chain is built from TRBV29-1 and TRBJ2-3; 8 positions match TRBD1. The trim removed 7 bases at V and 4 bases at J, leaving 4 bases unmatched. This CDR3 region has 12 residues. Germline V lookup: CDR1 SQVTM, CDR2 ANQGSEA. CDR3 residues: CSEGQGSDTQYF. As DNA, the CDR3 is TGCAGCGAAGGACAGGGATCAGATACGCAGTATTTT.

In this sample, this clonotype turned up a few times. The CDR3 sequence is CASSQGGTTQETQYF. The CDR3 bases are TGCGCCAGCAGCCAAGGGGGGACAACCCAAGAGACCCAGTACTTC. The gene calls are TRBV4-3 and TRBJ2-5; D is perhaps TRBD1 (6 bases). CDR3 length: 15 amino acids. V lost 1 base to trimming and J lost 1 base, with 10 bases between them. Germline CDR1 is LGHNA and CDR2 is YSLEER.

This clonotype has a handful of counts. The genes are TRBV9 and TRBJ2-2; D may be TRBD1 (6 bases). The CDR3 runs 12 residues. The germline CDR1 and CDR2 sequences are SGDLS and YYNGEE. Trimming cost V 5 bases and J 7 bases, with 9 bases left between them. The CDR3 protein is CASRQGHGELFF. DNA of the CDR3: TGTGCCAGCAGACAGGGCCACGGGGAGCTGTTTTTT.

This clonotype has only a few counts. This sequence joins TRBV6-2 or TRBV6-3 and TRBJ1-1; no reliable D call. Trimming stripped 6 bases from V and 0 bases from J, with 11 bases between. This CDR3 spans 14 amino acids. CDR1 is MNHEY, CDR2 SVGEGT, per germline. The CDR3: CASRRSQVNTEAFF. CDR3 DNA: TGTGCCAGCAGGAGATCCCAGGTGAACACTGAAGCTTTCTTT.

This clonotype was counted at least ten times. This chain uses TRBV29-1 with TRBJ1-1; D may be TRBD1 (5 bases). Germline V gene lookup returns CDR1 SQVTM and CDR2 ANQGSEA. V gave up 6 bases and J gave up 1 base, with 18 bases separating them. The CDR3 length is 15 residues. As DNA, the CDR3 is TGCAGCGTCATGGAAAGGGGCAGGGCGAACACTGAAGCTTTCTTT. Its translation is CSVMERGRANTEAFF. The variable domain in full, with the rest retrieved from reference TRBV29-1 and TRBJ1-1, is SAVISQKPSRDICQRGTSLTIQCQVDSQVTMMFWYRQQPGQSLTLIATANQGSEATYESGFVIDKFPISRPNLTFSTLTVSNMSPEDSSIYLCSVMERGRANTEAFFGQGTRLTVV.

This clonotype was counted at least ten times. The V gene is TRBV29-1, the J gene TRBJ2-7; TRBD1 matches at 9 bases. In germline, CDR1 is SQVTM, CDR2 ANQGSEA. V gave up 6 bases and J gave up 5 bases; unmatched junction bases: 8. The CDR3 contains 13 residues. The CDR3 region is CSVPGQGKDEQYF. CDR3 in DNA: TGCAGCGTCCCAGGACAGGGGAAAGACGAGCAGTACTTC.

In its sample, this clonotype was seen many times. The rearrangement uses TRBV12-3 or TRBV12-4 and TRBJ2-2, with a weak D call TRBD1 (7 bases). The CDR3 has 15 residues. V was clipped by 10 bases and J by 7 bases, with 22 bases between them. The CDR3 here is CATGGSQGSGGELFF. In nucleotides, the CDR3 is TGTGCCACCGGAGGGTCACAGGGGAGTGGCGGGGAGCTGTTTTTT.